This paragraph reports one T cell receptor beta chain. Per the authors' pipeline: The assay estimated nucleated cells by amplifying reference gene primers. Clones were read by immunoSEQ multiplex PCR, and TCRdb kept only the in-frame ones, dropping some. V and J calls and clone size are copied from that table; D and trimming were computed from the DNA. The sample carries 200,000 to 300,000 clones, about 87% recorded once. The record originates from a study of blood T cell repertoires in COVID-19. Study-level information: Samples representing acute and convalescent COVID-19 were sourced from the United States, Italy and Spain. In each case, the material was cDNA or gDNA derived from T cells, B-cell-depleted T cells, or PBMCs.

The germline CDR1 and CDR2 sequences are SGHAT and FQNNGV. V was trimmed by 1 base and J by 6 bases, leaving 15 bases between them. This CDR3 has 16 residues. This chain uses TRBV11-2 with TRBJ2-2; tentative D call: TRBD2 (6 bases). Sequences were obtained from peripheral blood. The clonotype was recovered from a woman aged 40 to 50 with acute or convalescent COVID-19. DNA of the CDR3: TGTGCCAGCAGCTTAGTTCCAGCGGGTGGAGCCGGGGAGCTGTTTTTT. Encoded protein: CASSLVPAGGAGELFF. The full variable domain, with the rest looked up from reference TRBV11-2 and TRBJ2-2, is EAGVAQSPRYKIIEKRQSVAFWCNPISGHATLYWYQQILGQGPKLLIQFQNNGVVDDSQLPKDRFSAERLKGVDSTLKIQPAKLEDSAVYLCASSLVPAGGAGELFFGEGSRLTVL.